The text below deals with one TCR beta chain. Its specificity is unknown. RNA transcripts gave rise to amplified TCR beta CDR3 regions. The HTBI primer set was used in a first-round RT-PCR of the TCR CDR3. One entry per CDR3 protein results from TCRdb running MiXCR on the multiplex PCR reads. Of about 660,000 distinct CDR3 sequences listed, about 45% are singletons. The CDR3 consists of 13 residues. V was pared by 8 bases and J by 4 bases, with 12 bases between. The entry originates in a study of T cells in Graves' hyperthyroidism and ophthalmopathy. Study-level results: Peripheral blood also featured most of the thyroid clonotypes expanded above 0.001. Stable hyperthyroidism was separated from ophthalmopathy by a model based on 13 V-J features.

Patients having uncontrolled infection, another autoimmune disease, pregnancy or lactation were not included. Diagnoses used clinical symptoms, serum thyroxine and TRAb, thyroid ultrasound and orbital computed tomography. The V gene is TRBV12-3 or TRBV12-4, the J gene TRBJ1-3; D remains unclear. This clonotype was obtained from an adult man with Graves' disease, either hyperthyroidism or ophthalmopathy (not recorded which). Sequenced input: peripheral blood or thyroid tissue (not recorded which). The DNA of the CDR3 is TGTGCCAGCGGATTCCCCGGCGGAAACACCATATATTTT. Translated: CASGFPGGNTIYF.